Listed below are T cell receptor beta chains from one sample, sequenced in a study of cytomegalovirus exposure and HLA in healthy donors. The table came from immunoSEQ multiplex PCR; TCRdb's copy has only in-frame clones and leaves some out. The sample carries about 110,000 clones, roughly 80% recorded once. The specimen sequenced was PBMCs. The source of these receptors is a female donor in good health and CMV-seropositive. Both conserved end residues are part of each CDR3. The D gene is left open where the match is weak. A row's size may be missing; if present it is once, few, many or a size class.

TRBJ2-7 | TRBV6-6 | NA | TRBD2 | CASRSGTSGDEQYF | TGTGCCAGCAGGTCCGGGACTAGCGGAGACGAGCAGTACTTC
TRBJ2-2 | TRBV2 | NA | TRBD2 | CASSPEGTRNTGELFF | TGTGCCAGCAGCCCAGAGGGGACTAGGAACACCGGGGAGCTGTTTTTT
TRBJ2-5 | TRBV25-1 | NA | NA | CASSEAEGDPYF | TGTGCCAGCAGTGAAGCTGAGGGGGACCCTTACTTC
TRBJ1-1 | TRBV25-1 | NA | NA | CASSEYGAGANTEAFF | TGTGCCAGCAGTGAATACGGAGCAGGGGCGAACACTGAAGCTTTCTTT
TRBJ2-2 | TRBV21-1 | once | NA | CASSKRRSTGELFF | TGTGCCAGCAGCAAAAGGAGGAGCACCGGGGAGCTGTTTTTT
TRBJ2-5 | TRBV7-7 | few | TRBD2 | CASSLTSGGQETQYF | TGTGCTAGCAGCCTGACTAGCGGAGGCCAAGAGACCCAGTACTTC
TRBJ2-1 | TRBV7-9 | once | TRBD2 | CASSTGHAGGNEQFF | TGTGCCAGCAGCACCGGACACGCGGGAGGCAATGAGCAGTTCTTC
TRBJ1-6 | TRBV30 | NA | NA | CAWAALASPLHF | TGTGCCTGGGCAGCGTTGGCCTCACCCCTCCACTTT
TRBJ2-4 | TRBV7-2 | NA | NA | CASSPRTGKLAKNIQYF | TGTGCCAGCAGCCCCCGGACGGGGAAACTAGCCAAAAACATTCAGTACTTC
TRBJ2-2 | TRBV29-1 | NA | NA | CSVSQTGRPGELFF | TGCAGCGTTTCCCAGACAGGGAGGCCCGGGGAGCTGTTTTTT
TRBJ2-4 | TRBV27 | NA | NA | CASSLGGRRNIQYF | TGTGCCAGCAGTTTAGGAGGGCGGAGAAACATTCAGTACTTC